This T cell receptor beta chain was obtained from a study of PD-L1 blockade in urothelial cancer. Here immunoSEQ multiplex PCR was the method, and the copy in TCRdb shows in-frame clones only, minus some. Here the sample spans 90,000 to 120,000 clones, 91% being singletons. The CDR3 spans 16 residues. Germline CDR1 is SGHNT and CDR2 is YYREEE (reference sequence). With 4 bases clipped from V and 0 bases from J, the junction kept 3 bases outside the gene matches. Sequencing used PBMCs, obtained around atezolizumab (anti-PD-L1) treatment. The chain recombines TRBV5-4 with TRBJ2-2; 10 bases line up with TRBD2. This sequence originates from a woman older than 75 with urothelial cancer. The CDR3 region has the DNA TGTGCCAGCAGCATACTAGCGGGATCGAACACCGGGGAGCTGTTTTTT. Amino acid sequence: CASSILAGSNTGELFF.